Shown below are 19 T cell receptor beta chains from a single sample sequenced in a study of regulatory T cells in long-lasting Graves disease. CDR3 regions were amplified by Arm-PCR using iRepertoire HTBI primers to build TCR beta libraries. One entry per CDR3 protein results from TCRdb running MiXCR on the multiplex PCR reads. The table records 400,000 to 500,000 distinct CDR3 sequences, about 16% of them present only once. The sample's time point: newly diagnosed GD, antithyroid drugs for less than 3 months. Extracted RNA from PBMCs served as the source of the TCR library. These data were also filed under a second study, of T cells in Graves' hyperthyroidism and ophthalmopathy.

Sample: peripheral blood mononuclear cells (PBMCs), taken at new diagnosis, from a patient treated with antithyroid drugs. Every receptor here comes from a young woman with Graves disease.

This clonotype was detected many times. The V call is TRBV3-1, the J call TRBJ2-7, with D hard to call. CDR1 and CDR2 (germline): LGHDT, YNNKEL (reference sequence). Trimming stripped 3 bases from V and 8 bases from J, with 14 bases between. CDR3 length: 13 amino acids. The CDR3 DNA is TGTGCCAGCAGCCAGAAGCTGCCTATCCAGCAGTACTTC. It is translated as CASSQKLPIQQYF.

There are many counts of this clonotype. The gene calls are TRBV6-5 and TRBJ2-1; TRBD1 or TRBD2 may be the D gene (5 bases each). In germline, CDR1 is MNHEY, CDR2 SVGAGI. The germline V and J ends were trimmed by 0 bases and 4 bases, with 10 bases remaining between them. The CDR3 consists of 15 residues. CDR3 protein: CASSYSPGAYNEQFF. CDR3 DNA sequence: TGTGCCAGCAGTTACTCTCCCGGGGCGTACAATGAGCAGTTCTTC.

There are many counts of this clonotype. J is TRBJ1-1 and V is TRBV30; D is uncertain. Germline CDR1 and CDR2: GTSNPN and SVGIG (reference sequence). The V end lost 3 bases, the J end lost 11 bases, and 19 bases lay between the germline ends. The CDR3 runs 13 residues. CDR3 sequence reads: CAWRPPITQTAFF. The CDR3 nucleotides read TGTGCCTGGAGACCGCCAATAACCCAAACCGCTTTCTTT.

V is TRBV20-1 and J is TRBJ2-1; no reliable D call. The germline V gene has CDR1 DFQATT and CDR2 SNEGSKA (reference sequence). The V end lost 5 bases, the J end lost 5 bases, and 13 bases lay between the germline ends. The CDR3 spans 13 residues. As DNA, the CDR3 is TGCAGTGCTCCCCCTACGCCTGACAATGAGCAGTTCTTC. Translation: CSAPPTPDNEQFF.

This clonotype was recorded many times. The chain is built from TRBV13 and TRBJ2-7; D might be TRBD1 (7 bases). Germline CDR1 and CDR2: PRHDT and FYEKMQ (reference sequence). The CDR3 has 14 residues. Trimming left V 3 bases short and J 6 bases short, with 15 bases between. CDR3 DNA sequence: TGTGCCAGCAGCTTCTCAAGCCAGGGGGGCGAGCAGTACTTC. This encodes CASSFSSQGGEQYF.

This clonotype has ten or more counts. The chain links TRBV20-1 to TRBJ2-3; 13 bases map to TRBD2. The CDR3 sequence is 15 residues long. V lost 5 bases to trimming and J lost 1 base; unmatched junction nucleotides: 3. Germline V lookup: CDR1 DFQATT, CDR2 SNEGSKA (reference sequence). The CDR3 region has the DNA TGCAGTGCTTGGACTAGCGGGAGCGGCACAGATACGCAGTATTTT. Translating it yields CSAWTSGSGTDTQYF.

The gene calls are TRBV5-1 and TRBJ1-5; D is uncertain. There are 14 residues in the CDR3. Germline V gene lookup returns CDR1 SGHRS and CDR2 YFSETQ. V shed 4 bases and J shed 5 bases, with 13 bases lying between them. The CDR3 sequence: CASSGNPGDQPQHF. The CDR3 DNA sequence: TGCGCCAGCAGCGGGAACCCCGGGGATCAGCCCCAGCATTTT. Full variable domain (missing parts from reference TRBV5-1 and TRBJ1-5): KAGVTQTPRYLIKTRGQQVTLSCSPISGHRSVSWYQQTPGQGLQFLFEYFSETQRNKGNFPGRFSGRQFSNSRSEMNVSTLELGDSALYLCASSGNPGDQPQHFGDGTRLSIL.

This clonotype has ten or more counts. The rearrangement uses TRBV2 and TRBJ1-1; perhaps TRBD1 as D (6 bases). The V and J ends lost 4 bases and 3 bases respectively, with 15 bases between them. CDR1 is SNHLY and CDR2 is FYNNEI in the germline V gene. This CDR3 region has 15 residues. The CDR3 sequence: CASSGPGAGYTEAFF. As DNA, the CDR3 is TGTGCCAGCAGTGGCCCGGGGGCAGGGTACACTGAAGCTTTCTTT.

This clonotype was seen many times. The V gene is TRBV28, the J gene TRBJ2-1; D possibly corresponds to TRBD2 (5 bases). Germline CDR1 is MDHEN and CDR2 is SYDVKM. CDR3 length equals 12 residues. V dropped 7 bases and J dropped 15 bases, with 19 bases sitting between them. The chain's CDR3 is CASTTTNTNRFF. The CDR3 DNA reads TGTGCCAGCACGACGACTAATACAAATCGGTTCTTC. The variable domain in full, completed from reference TRBV28 and TRBJ2-1, reads DVKVTQSSRYLVKRTGEKVFLECVQDMDHENMFWYRQDPGLGLRLIYFSYDVKMKEKGDIPEGYSVSREKKERFSLILESASTNQTSMYLCASTTTNTNRFFGPGTRLTVL.

This chain connects TRBV3-1 to TRBJ1-2; a possible D gene is TRBD1 (6 bases). V was pared by 4 bases and J by 3 bases, with 15 bases between. The V gene's germline CDR1 is LGHDT and CDR2 YNNKEL (reference sequence). The CDR3 consists of 15 residues. The CDR3: CASSLGGGHYYGYTF. The CDR3 nucleotides read TGTGCCAGCAGCCTGGGTGGGGGACACTACTATGGCTACACCTTC.

This clonotype was counted many times. The V call is TRBV20-1, the J call TRBJ1-2; a weak D match, TRBD1 (5 bases). CDR3 length equals 13 residues. V lost 3 bases and J 8 bases, leaving 16 bases between the germline ends. Germline CDR1 is DFQATT and CDR2 is SNEGSKA (reference sequence). The CDR3 region is CSASRFGGEGYTF. Written as DNA, the CDR3 is TGCAGTGCTAGTAGATTTGGGGGTGAAGGCTACACCTTC.

Notes on this clonotype: This may come from a read error, since a much larger clone is one base off. V and J are TRBV29-1 and TRBJ2-1; 15 bases fit TRBD2. The CDR3 contains 15 residues. Germline-derived CDR1 and CDR2 are SQVTM and ANQGSEA. Trimming at V came to 4 bases and at J to 10 bases, leaving 8 bases not matched to a gene. The CDR3 loop reads CSVGGLAGGLGEQFF. CDR3 sequence (DNA): TGCAGCGTTGGAGGACTAGCGGGAGGGCTGGGCGAGCAGTTCTTC.

The gene calls are TRBV9 and TRBJ1-4; TRBD1 aligns across 11 bases. CDR3 length: 17 amino acids. Trimming at V came to 3 bases and at J to 8 bases, leaving 12 bases not matched to a gene. Germline assignment: CDR1 SGDLS and CDR2 YYNGEE. The CDR3 region is CASSAGPGQGAGEKLFF. The CDR3 DNA is TGTGCCAGCAGCGCGGGACCTGGACAGGGGGCCGGGGAAAAACTGTTTTTT.

This clonotype showed up many times. The J gene is TRBJ2-5, the V gene TRBV6-1; 10 nucleotides agree with TRBD2. V shed 1 base, J shed 2 bases, and the junction held 1 base outside the gene matches. This CDR3 region has 15 residues. CDR1 and CDR2 (germline): MNHNS, SASEGT. The CDR3 sequence is CASSEGAGGQETQYF. CDR3 nucleotide sequence: TGTGCCAGCAGTGAAGGAGCGGGAGGGCAAGAGACCCAGTACTTC.

This clonotype was detected many times. The chain is built from TRBV20-1 and TRBJ2-7; D not resolved. This CDR3 region has 12 residues. Germline V lookup: CDR1 DFQATT, CDR2 SNEGSKA (reference sequence). The V end lost 6 bases, the J end lost 7 bases, and 16 bases lay between the germline ends. The CDR3 DNA reads TGCAGTGCCAGTGGGCTAAATGGAGAGCAGTACTTC. Translating gives CSASGLNGEQYF.

In this sample, this clonotype turned up many times. The rearrangement joins TRBV20-1 to TRBJ2-1; tentative D call: TRBD2 (6 bases). This CDR3 spans 15 amino acids. The germline V and J ends were trimmed by 6 bases and 0 bases, with 15 bases remaining between them. Per the germline V gene, CDR1 is DFQATT and CDR2 is SNEGSKA (reference sequence). In DNA form, the CDR3 reads TGCAGTGCGGAGGGCGAATCAAGCTCCTACAATGAGCAGTTCTTC. Its protein product is CSAEGESSSYNEQFF.

This clonotype was recorded at least ten times. This rearrangement joins TRBV6-1 to TRBJ2-7; TRBD2 matches at 7 bases. The CDR3 spans 16 residues. Unmatched junction bases numbered 11, after V lost 5 bases and J lost 1 base. Germline V CDR1 and CDR2: MNHNS, SASEGT. The CDR3 is CASSTGGSETSYEQYF. The CDR3 bases are TGTGCCAGCAGTACCGGGGGGTCGGAAACTTCCTACGAGCAGTACTTC.

This chain links TRBV9 with TRBJ1-2, with 11 nucleotides matching TRBD1. Germline CDR1 SGDLS, CDR2 YYNGEE. CDR3 length equals 15 residues. V dropped 4 bases and J dropped 5; count of bases not matched to a gene: 7. The CDR3 bases are TGTGCCAGCAGCATCCGGACAGGGGGCATGTATGGCTACACCTTC. It yields the protein CASSIRTGGMYGYTF. Using reference TRBV9 and TRBJ1-2 for the parts outside the CDR3, the full variable domain is DSGVTQTPKHLITATGQRVTLRCSPRSGDLSVYWYQQSLDQGLQFLIQYYNGEERAKGNILERFSAQQFPDLHSELNLSSLELGDSALYFCASSIRTGGMYGYTFGSGTRLTVV.

In this sample, this clonotype turned up a few times. The chain combines TRBV5-1 with TRBJ2-1; tentative D call: TRBD2 (6 bases). The CDR3 runs to 15 residues. Trimming cost V 5 bases and J 2 bases, with 14 bases left between them. Germline V gives CDR1 SGHRS, CDR2 YFSETQ. CDR3 residues: CASSPGLAPYNEQFF. The CDR3 nucleotides read TGCGCCAGCAGTCCGGGGCTAGCGCCCTACAATGAGCAGTTCTTC. Complete variable domain (other parts from reference TRBV5-1 and TRBJ2-1): KAGVTQTPRYLIKTRGQQVTLSCSPISGHRSVSWYQQTPGQGLQFLFEYFSETQRNKGNFPGRFSGRQFSNSRSEMNVSTLELGDSALYLCASSPGLAPYNEQFFGPGTRLTVL.